Each of the 30 T cell receptor beta chains below was sequenced from the same sample in a study of shared clonotypes between healthy human individuals. Libraries were prepared by immunoSEQ multiplex PCR; TCRdb keeps only in-frame clonotypes and omits some of them. The sample lists around 2,000,000 clones; about 92% were seen once. CD45RO-negative, CCR7-selected cells formed the naive CD8 fraction, which excluded terminally differentiated effector memory CD45RA+ cells. Sample: naive CD8+ T cells from PBMCs. These receptors were obtained from a man between 18 and 35 years old in good health. Some clones in this sample may be carry-over from other donors' samples.

The gene calls are TRBV6-1 and TRBJ2-2; D not certain. Trimming took off 7 bases at V and 3 bases at J, with 0 bases between the two ends. The CDR3 has 10 residues. Germline V CDR1 and CDR2: MNHNS, SASEGT. Here the CDR3 reads CASNTGELFF. CDR3 nucleotides: TGTGCCAGCAACACCGGGGAGCTGTTTTTT.

About this clone: The identical CDR3 is also encoded by other nucleotide sequences in the sample. The chain uses TRBV27 and TRBJ2-3, with D unclear. This CDR3 region has 14 residues. Germline V gene sequence: CDR1 MNHEY, CDR2 SMNVEV (reference sequence). V was pared by 2 bases and J by 4 bases, with 10 bases between. The CDR3 region has the DNA TGTGCCAGCAGTTTAGCTGGAGCCGCAGATACGCAGTATTTT. Translating it yields CASSLAGAADTQYF.

The rearrangement uses TRBV6-6 and TRBJ1-4, with D unresolved. Germline loops: CDR1 MNHNY, CDR2 SVGAGI (reference sequence). V lost 8 bases and J 5 bases, leaving 9 bases between the germline ends. The CDR3 is made up of 12 amino acids. Here the CDR3 reads CASRNRNEKLFF. CDR3 nucleotides: TGTGCCAGCCGGAACCGGAATGAAAAACTGTTTTTT.

The rearrangement joins TRBV19 to TRBJ2-1; 7 bases map to TRBD2. V trimming: 8 bases; J trimming: 7 bases; junction bases outside the gene matches: 5. The length of the CDR3 is 12 residues. Germline V CDR1 and CDR2: LNHDA, SQIVND (reference sequence). The CDR3 bases are TGTGCCAGTGGGGAAGCGGGGAATGAGCAGTTCTTC. This encodes CASGEAGNEQFF.

This chain joins TRBV7-2 and TRBJ1-1; TRBD1 aligns across 7 bases. Germline trimming cut 5 bases from V and 6 bases from J; bases unmatched to any gene: 9. The CDR3 spans 14 residues. CDR1 is SGHTA and CDR2 is FQGNSA in the germline V gene. CDR3 sequence: CASSTHRGVAEAFF. The CDR3, as DNA: TGTGCCAGCAGCACCCACAGGGGTGTGGCTGAAGCTTTCTTT.

The V call is TRBV19, the J call TRBJ1-1, with no clear D. Germline CDR1 reads LNHDA; CDR2 reads SQIVND (reference sequence). Trimming shortened V by 5 bases and J by 4 bases, and 11 bases separated the two germline ends. The CDR3 is 13 residues long. CDR3 sequence: CASSAGLATEAFF. CDR3 DNA sequence: TGTGCCAGTAGTGCAGGACTGGCCACTGAAGCTTTCTTT.

The V call is TRBV27, the J call TRBJ2-5; TRBD2 matches 7 bases. The V gene end was trimmed by 0 bases and the J gene end by 5 bases; junction bases not matched to a gene: 9. CDR3 size: 16 residues. The germline V gene has CDR1 MNHEY and CDR2 SMNVEV (reference sequence). As DNA, the CDR3 is TGTGCCAGCAGTTTATCGTGGCTAGCGGAGGGGGAGACCCAGTACTTC. It specifies CASSLSWLAEGETQYF.

The chain joins TRBV5-1 to TRBJ2-3; tentative D call: TRBD1 (6 bases). Trimming stripped 4 bases from V and 6 bases from J, with 18 bases between. CDR3 length: 15 amino acids. Germline CDR1 is SGHRS and CDR2 is YFSETQ. CDR3 in DNA: TGCGCCAGCAGCCCCGGGACAAAAACGCGGGATACGCAGTATTTT. This translates into CASSPGTKTRDTQYF.

DNA of the CDR3: TGTGCCAGCAGCCTCTACCCGCGGAAGAGCTCCTACAATGAGCAGTTCTTC. It yields the protein CASSLYPRKSSYNEQFF. The chain uses TRBV7-8 and TRBJ2-1, with unresolved D. CDR3 size: 17 residues. Germline V gives CDR1 SGHVS, CDR2 FQNEAQ. V lost 5 bases and J lost 0, with 17 bases in between. Filled out from reference TRBV7-8 and TRBJ2-1, the complete variable domain reads GAGVSQSPRYKVAKRGQDVALRCDPISGHVSLFWYQQALGQGPEFLTYFQNEAQLDKSGLPSDRFFAERPEGSVSTLKIQRTQQEDSAVYLCASSLYPRKSSYNEQFFGPGTRLTVL.

The chain combines TRBV9 with TRBJ2-7; D gene unclear. The germline V and J ends were trimmed by 0 bases and 2 bases, with 9 bases remaining between them. Germline-derived CDR1 and CDR2 are SGDLS and YYNGEE. CDR3 length: 14 residues. CDR3 nucleotides: TGTGCCAGCAGCGTAGCTTACGGAACCTACGAGCAGTACTTC. Its translation: CASSVAYGTYEQYF.

The gene calls are TRBV6-1 and TRBJ2-7, with 9 bases aligning to TRBD1. Germline lookup yields CDR1 MNHNS and CDR2 SASEGT. The CDR3 extends over 15 amino acids. V trimming: 0 bases; J trimming: 4 bases; junction bases outside the gene matches: 4. In DNA form, the CDR3 reads TGTGCCAGCAGTGAAGCCGGGACAGGGCGTTACGAGCAGTACTTC. Translating it yields CASSEAGTGRYEQYF.

On this clone: Within the sample, other DNA sequences also encode this same CDR3. This chain connects TRBV7-9 to TRBJ2-3; D unresolved. Trimming pared 3 bases from V and 6 bases from J, leaving 4 bases between. Germline CDR1 is SEHNR and CDR2 is FQNEAQ (reference sequence). The CDR3 totals 11 residues. As DNA, the CDR3 is TGTGCCAGCAGCTTTTCGGATACGCAGTATTTT. As protein: CASSFSDTQYF.

The V call is TRBV7-2, the J call TRBJ2-7; a weak D match, TRBD2 (6 bases). Germline assignment: CDR1 SGHTA and CDR2 FQGNSA. The ends were cut back, 4 bases at V and 5 bases at J, with 15 bases in the middle. The CDR3 contains 14 residues. CDR3 protein: CASSWDLGPNEQYF. The CDR3 region has the DNA TGTGCCAGCAGCTGGGACTTGGGGCCCAACGAGCAGTACTTC.

The genes are TRBV5-6 and TRBJ2-1; 10 bases align to TRBD1. The germline gives CDR1 SGHDT, CDR2 YYEEEE. The CDR3 length is 15 residues. After removal of 4 bases from V and 4 bases from J, the junction contained 5 bases not matched to a gene. The DNA for the CDR3 is TGTGCCAGCAGCCCCGGGACAGGGGAATACAATGAGCAGTTCTTC. Residues: CASSPGTGEYNEQFF.

The rearrangement joins TRBV9 to TRBJ1-1, with a tentative D call TRBD1 (5 bases). The CDR3 contains 15 residues. The V gene's germline CDR1 is SGDLS and CDR2 YYNGEE. V was clipped by 4 bases and J by 3 bases, with 16 bases between them. The DNA for the CDR3 is TGTGCCAGCAGCTCAGGATTGAGGGGAGACACTGAAGCTTTCTTT. Amino acids: CASSSGLRGDTEAFF.

The chain joins TRBV19 to TRBJ1-5, with TRBD1 matching 11 bases. Per the germline V gene, CDR1 is LNHDA and CDR2 is SQIVND (reference sequence). J gave up 4 bases and V 1 base, and 3 bases lay outside the gene matches. CDR3 size: 16 residues. The CDR3 spells CASSIARDRGNQPQHF. CDR3 in DNA: TGTGCCAGTAGTATAGCCCGGGACAGGGGGAATCAGCCCCAGCATTTT.

The CDR3 loop is CASSQDGGLAGVSTGELFF. DNA of the CDR3: TGCGCCAGCAGCCAAGATGGGGGACTAGCGGGAGTATCTACCGGGGAGCTGTTTTTT. This chain joins TRBV4-3 and TRBJ2-2, with 14 bases that match TRBD2. There are 19 residues in the CDR3. V trimming: 0 bases; J trimming: 5 bases; junction bases outside the gene matches: 8. In germline, CDR1 is LGHNA, CDR2 YSLEER.

This sequence joins TRBV28 and TRBJ1-5; D gene uncertain. CDR1 and CDR2 from the germline V gene are MDHEN and SYDVKM. This CDR3 has 15 amino acids. The germline V and J ends were trimmed by 4 bases and 7 bases, with 17 bases remaining between them. The CDR3 sequence is CASSSHSGVKQPQHF. In nucleotides, the CDR3 is TGTGCCAGCAGTTCCCATAGCGGGGTGAAGCAGCCCCAGCATTTT.

The gene calls are TRBV6-5 and TRBJ2-7; D is possibly TRBD1 or TRBD2 (5 bases each). From germline, CDR1 is MNHEY and CDR2 SVGAGI. Between the trimmed V and J ends, which lost 0 bases and 10 bases, there was a span of 22 bases. CDR3 length: 16 residues. The CDR3 here is CASSYSGERFLADQYF. The CDR3 bases are TGTGCCAGCAGTTACTCGGGGGAGCGTTTCTTAGCAGACCAGTACTTC.

In DNA, the CDR3 is TGTGCCAGCTCACCATGGAAGTACTATGGCTACACCTTC. Translated: CASSPWKYYGYTF. The V call is TRBV18, the J call TRBJ1-2, with D uncertain. This CDR3 contains 13 residues. Looked up from germline, CDR1 is KGHSH and CDR2 is LQKENI. V lost 2 bases, J lost 3 bases, and 7 bases lay in between. The variable domain in full, with the rest retrieved from reference TRBV18 and TRBJ1-2, is NAGVMQNPRHLVRRRGQEARLRCSPMKGHSHVYWYRQLPEEGLKFMVYLQKENIIDESGMPKERFSAEFPKEGPSILRIQQVVRGDSAAYFCASSPWKYYGYTFGSGTRLTVV.

J is TRBJ2-7 and V is TRBV29-1; tentative D call: TRBD1 (5 bases). Germline V gene sequence: CDR1 SQVTM, CDR2 ANQGSEA. The ends were cut back, 2 bases at V and 3 bases at J, with 8 bases in the middle. The CDR3 contains 12 residues. The CDR3 reads CSVEYQGYEQYF. In DNA, the CDR3 is TGCAGCGTTGAATATCAGGGCTACGAGCAGTACTTC.

This chain links TRBV27 with TRBJ2-5, with TRBD1 as a possible D gene (6 bases). Per the germline V gene, CDR1 is MNHEY and CDR2 is SMNVEV (reference sequence). Between the trimmed V and J ends, which lost 9 bases and 0 bases, there was a span of 14 bases. The CDR3 runs to 14 residues. The CDR3 loop reads CARWQGPDQETQYF. The CDR3 DNA reads as TGTGCCAGGTGGCAGGGGCCGGACCAAGAGACCCAGTACTTC.

The CDR3 DNA follows: TGTGCCAGCAGTGAATTTGGCAGGGCGGTGAACACTGAAGCTTTCTTT. Protein product: CASSEFGRAVNTEAFF. V is TRBV6-1 and J is TRBJ1-1, with a weak D call TRBD1 (5 bases). Between the trimmed V and J ends, which lost 2 bases and 0 bases, there was a span of 13 bases. Germline-derived CDR1 and CDR2 are MNHNS and SASEGT. This CDR3 spans 16 amino acids.

The gene calls are TRBV7-8 and TRBJ2-5; TRBD2 aligns across 11 bases. Trimming at V came to 5 bases and at J to 2 bases, leaving 7 bases not matched to a gene. Germline CDR1 SGHVS, CDR2 FQNEAQ. CDR3 length: 16 residues. The CDR3 coding sequence is TGTGCCAGCAGCGGAAGACTAGCGGGATATCAAGAGACCCAGTACTTC. As protein: CASSGRLAGYQETQYF.

V and J are TRBV7-9 and TRBJ2-3, with 14 bases fitting TRBD2. The germline V gene has CDR1 SEHNR and CDR2 FQNEAQ (reference sequence). The CDR3 totals 17 residues. Here the CDR3 DNA reads TGTCATGAAAAGGGACTAGCGGGAGATGGGGCCACAGATACGCAGTATTTT. This sequence encodes CHEKGLAGDGATDTQYF.

The genes are TRBV7-8 and TRBJ1-2, with 7 bases fitting TRBD1. Trimming cost V 5 bases and J 6 bases; bases outside gene matches: 3. CDR3 length: 12 residues. The V gene's germline CDR1 is SGHVS and CDR2 FQNEAQ. CDR3 loop: CASSRDSHGYTF. The CDR3 DNA sequence: TGTGCCAGCAGCCGGGACAGCCATGGCTACACCTTC.

The chain is built from TRBV15 and TRBJ1-2; D is perhaps TRBD1 (5 bases). Germline CDR1 reads LNHNV; CDR2 reads YYDKDF (reference sequence). CDR3 size: 15 residues. Between the trimmed V and J ends, which lost 1 base and 2 bases, there was a span of 11 bases. The CDR3 is CATSRGDEGNYGYTF. The DNA for the CDR3 is TGTGCCACCAGCAGAGGGGATGAGGGGAACTATGGCTACACCTTC. The full variable domain, in which reference TRBV15 and TRBJ1-2 provide the parts outside the CDR3, is DAMVIQNPRYQVTQFGKPVTLSCSQTLNHNVMYWYQQKSSQAPKLLFHYYDKDFNNEADTPDNFQSRRPNTSFCFLDIRSPGLGDTAMYLCATSRGDEGNYGYTFGSGTRLTVV.

This sequence joins TRBV2 and TRBJ1-5; a weak D match, TRBD1 (6 bases). This CDR3 is built from 12 residues. The V end lost 4 bases, the J end lost 6 bases, and 7 bases lay between the germline ends. The germline V gene has CDR1 SNHLY and CDR2 FYNNEI. As DNA, the CDR3 is TGTGCCAGCAGTGGGGGGGCTCAGCCCCAGCATTTT. Amino acid sequence: CASSGGAQPQHF.

This clone was picked up a small number of times. The rearrangement uses TRBV7-6 and TRBJ2-7; TRBD2 might be the D (5 bases). The germline V and J ends were trimmed by 4 bases and 7 bases, with 11 bases remaining between them. The CDR3 sequence is 12 residues long. Germline V gene sequence: CDR1 SGHVS, CDR2 FNYEAQ. The CDR3 DNA reads as TGTGCCAGCAGCTCTGCCCCGGGGGAGCAGTACTTC. It specifies CASSSAPGEQYF.

The chain couples TRBV4-1 to TRBJ2-5; 7 bases are shared with TRBD1. V was pared by 1 base and J by 6 bases, with 5 bases of the junction left unmatched. Germline values: CDR1 MGHRA, CDR2 YSYEKL. This CDR3 has 14 amino acids. The CDR3 loop is CASSQASRGQTQYF. CDR3 sequence (DNA): TGCGCCAGCAGCCAAGCGAGTAGGGGGCAGACCCAGTACTTC.